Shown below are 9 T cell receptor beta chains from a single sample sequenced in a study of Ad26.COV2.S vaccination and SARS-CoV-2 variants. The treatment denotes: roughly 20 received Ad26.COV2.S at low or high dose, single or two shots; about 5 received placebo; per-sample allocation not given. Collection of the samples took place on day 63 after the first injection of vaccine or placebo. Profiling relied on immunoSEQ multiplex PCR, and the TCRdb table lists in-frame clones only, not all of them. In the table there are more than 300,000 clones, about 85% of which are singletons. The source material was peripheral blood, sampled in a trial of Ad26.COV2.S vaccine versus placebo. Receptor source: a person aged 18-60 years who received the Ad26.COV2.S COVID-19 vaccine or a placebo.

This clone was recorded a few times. In nucleotides, the CDR3 is TGTGCCAGCAGCTTGGACAGGGTCTACTCACCCCTCCACTTT. This codes for CASSLDRVYSPLHF. V usage is TRBV5-4 and J usage is TRBJ1-6; tentatively, D is TRBD1 (6 bases). V lost 0 bases, J lost 10 bases, and 11 bases lay in between. Germline CDR1 reads SGHNT; CDR2 reads YYREEE (reference sequence). CDR3 size: 14 residues.

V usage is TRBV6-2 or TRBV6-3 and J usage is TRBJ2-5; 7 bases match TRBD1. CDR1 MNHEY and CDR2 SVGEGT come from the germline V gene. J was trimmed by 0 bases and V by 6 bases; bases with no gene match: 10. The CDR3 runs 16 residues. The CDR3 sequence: CASSLPDRANQETQYF. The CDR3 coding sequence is TGTGCCAGCAGCCTTCCCGACAGGGCTAACCAAGAGACCCAGTACTTC.

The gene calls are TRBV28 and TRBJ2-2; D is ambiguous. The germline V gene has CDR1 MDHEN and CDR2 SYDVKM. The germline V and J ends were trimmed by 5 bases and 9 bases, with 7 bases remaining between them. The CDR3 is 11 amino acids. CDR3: CASSDLRELFF. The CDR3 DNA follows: TGTGCCAGCAGTGACCTCCGGGAGCTGTTTTTT.

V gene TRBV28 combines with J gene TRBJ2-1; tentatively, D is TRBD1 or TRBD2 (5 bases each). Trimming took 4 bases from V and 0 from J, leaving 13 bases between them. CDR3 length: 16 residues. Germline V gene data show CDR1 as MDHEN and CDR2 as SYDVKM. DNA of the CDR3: TGTGCCAGCAGTTCATGGGACGGAAGCTCCTACAATGAGCAGTTCTTC. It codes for CASSSWDGSSYNEQFF.

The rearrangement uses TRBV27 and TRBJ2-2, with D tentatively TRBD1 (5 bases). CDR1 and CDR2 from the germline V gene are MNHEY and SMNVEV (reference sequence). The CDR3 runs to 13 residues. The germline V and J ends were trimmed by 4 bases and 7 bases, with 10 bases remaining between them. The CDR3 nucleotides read TGTGCCAGCAGTTGGGCAGGGCGCGGGGAGCTGTTTTTT. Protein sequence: CASSWAGRGELFF.

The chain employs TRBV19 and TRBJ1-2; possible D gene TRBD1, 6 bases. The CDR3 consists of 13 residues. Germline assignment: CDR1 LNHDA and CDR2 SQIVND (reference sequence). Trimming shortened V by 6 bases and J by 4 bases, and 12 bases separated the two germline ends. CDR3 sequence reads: CASRTGGAYGYTF. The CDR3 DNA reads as TGTGCCAGTAGGACGGGGGGGGCCTATGGCTACACCTTC.

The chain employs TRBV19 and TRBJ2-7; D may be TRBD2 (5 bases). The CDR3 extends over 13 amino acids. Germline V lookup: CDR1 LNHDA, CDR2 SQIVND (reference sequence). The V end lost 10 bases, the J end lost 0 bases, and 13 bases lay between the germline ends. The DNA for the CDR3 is TGTGCCACTCGGAGGACGAGCTCCTACGAGCAGTACTTC. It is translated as CATRRTSSYEQYF.

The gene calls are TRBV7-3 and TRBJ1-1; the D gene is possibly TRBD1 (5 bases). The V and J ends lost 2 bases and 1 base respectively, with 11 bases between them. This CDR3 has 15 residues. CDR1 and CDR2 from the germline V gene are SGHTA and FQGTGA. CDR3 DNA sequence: TGTGCCAGCAGCTTATATGGGCAGGGGAACACTGAAGCTTTCTTT. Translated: CASSLYGQGNTEAFF.

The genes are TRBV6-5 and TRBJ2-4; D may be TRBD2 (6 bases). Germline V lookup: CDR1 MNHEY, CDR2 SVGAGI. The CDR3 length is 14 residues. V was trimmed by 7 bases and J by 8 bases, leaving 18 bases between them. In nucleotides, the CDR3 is TGTGCCAGCACCAAATTGGAGGGGTGGGACATTCAGTACTTC. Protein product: CASTKLEGWDIQYF.